One sample yielded the 2 T cell receptor beta chains listed below, sequenced in a study of OX40 agonist ivuxolimab in advanced cancers. Profiling relied on immunoSEQ multiplex PCR, and the TCRdb table lists in-frame clones only, not all of them. The sample shows roughly 45,000 clones, roughly three quarters of them seen only once. This specimen was CD4+ or CD8+ T cells sorted from blood, taken in a trial of the OX40 agonist ivuxolimab. Receptor source: an adult with an advanced solid tumor such as melanoma, head and neck, liver or kidney cancer.

The chain links TRBV18 to TRBJ2-5; no clear D. The germline CDR1 and CDR2 sequences are KGHSH and LQKENI. CDR3 length: 14 residues. Trimming stripped 4 bases from V and 2 bases from J, with 11 bases between. Here the CDR3 reads CASSLMGRQETQYF. Written as DNA, the CDR3 is TGTGCCAGCTCACTAATGGGCAGACAAGAGACCCAGTACTTC. Filled out from reference TRBV18 and TRBJ2-5, the complete variable domain reads NAGVMQNPRHLVRRRGQEARLRCSPMKGHSHVYWYRQLPEEGLKFMVYLQKENIIDESGMPKERFSAEFPKEGPSILRIQQVVRGDSAAYFCASSLMGRQETQYFGPGTRLLVL.

CDR3 sequence reads: CASSGQTNTEAFF. The CDR3 coding sequence is TGCGCCAGCAGTGGACAGACAAACACTGAAGCTTTCTTT. This chain connects TRBV5-1 to TRBJ1-1, with TRBD1 as a possible D gene (6 bases). Trimming removed 5 bases from V and 2 bases from J, with 10 bases in between. CDR3 length equals 13 residues. Germline V gene data show CDR1 as SGHRS and CDR2 as YFSETQ. Variable domain in full (rest from reference TRBV5-1 and TRBJ1-1): KAGVTQTPRYLIKTRGQQVTLSCSPISGHRSVSWYQQTPGQGLQFLFEYFSETQRNKGNFPGRFSGRQFSNSRSEMNVSTLELGDSALYLCASSGQTNTEAFFGQGTRLTVV.